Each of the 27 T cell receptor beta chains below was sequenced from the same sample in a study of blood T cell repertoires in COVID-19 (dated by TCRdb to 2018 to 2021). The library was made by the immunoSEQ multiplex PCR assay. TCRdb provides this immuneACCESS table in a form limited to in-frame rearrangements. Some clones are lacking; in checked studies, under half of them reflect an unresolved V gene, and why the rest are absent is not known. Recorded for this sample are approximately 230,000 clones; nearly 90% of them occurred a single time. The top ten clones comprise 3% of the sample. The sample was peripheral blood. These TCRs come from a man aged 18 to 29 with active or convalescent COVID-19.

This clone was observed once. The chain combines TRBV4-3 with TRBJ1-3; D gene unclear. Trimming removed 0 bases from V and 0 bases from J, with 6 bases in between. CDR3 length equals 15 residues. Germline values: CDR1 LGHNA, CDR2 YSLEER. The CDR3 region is CASSQDISSGNTIYF. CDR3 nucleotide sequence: TGCGCCAGCAGCCAAGATATCAGCTCTGGAAACACCATATATTTT.

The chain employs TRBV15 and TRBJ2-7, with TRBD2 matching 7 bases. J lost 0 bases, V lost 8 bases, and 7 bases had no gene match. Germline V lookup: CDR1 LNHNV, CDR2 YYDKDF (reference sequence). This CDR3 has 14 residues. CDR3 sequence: CATAAGRGSYEQYF. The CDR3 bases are TGTGCCACCGCAGCGGGACGGGGCTCCTACGAGCAGTACTTC.

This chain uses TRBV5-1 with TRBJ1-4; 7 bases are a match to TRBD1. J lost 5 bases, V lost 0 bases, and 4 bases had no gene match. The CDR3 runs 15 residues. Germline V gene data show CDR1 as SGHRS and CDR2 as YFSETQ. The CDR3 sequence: CASSLGDRENEKLFF. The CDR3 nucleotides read TGCGCCAGCAGCTTGGGGGACAGAGAGAATGAAAAACTGTTTTTT.

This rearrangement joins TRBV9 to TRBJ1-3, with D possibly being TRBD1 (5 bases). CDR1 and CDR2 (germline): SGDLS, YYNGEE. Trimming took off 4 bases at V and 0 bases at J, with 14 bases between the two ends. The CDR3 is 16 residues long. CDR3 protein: CASSPGGVDSGNTIYF. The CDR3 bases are TGTGCCAGCAGCCCGGGGGGGGTTGACTCTGGAAACACCATATATTTT.

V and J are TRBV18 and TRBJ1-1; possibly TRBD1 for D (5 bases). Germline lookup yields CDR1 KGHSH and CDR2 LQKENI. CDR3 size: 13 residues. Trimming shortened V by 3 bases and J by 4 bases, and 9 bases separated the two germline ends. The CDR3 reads CASSPRVVTEAFF. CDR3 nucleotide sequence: TGTGCCAGCTCACCCAGGGTTGTCACTGAAGCTTTCTTT.

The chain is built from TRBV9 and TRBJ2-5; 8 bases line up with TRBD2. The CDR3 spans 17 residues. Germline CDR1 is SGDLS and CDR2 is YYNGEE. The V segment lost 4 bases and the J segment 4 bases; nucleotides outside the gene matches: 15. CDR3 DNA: TGTGCCAGCAGCCTCAGTTCGGAGCGGGAGAGTAGAGAGACCCAGTACTTC. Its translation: CASSLSSERESRETQYF.

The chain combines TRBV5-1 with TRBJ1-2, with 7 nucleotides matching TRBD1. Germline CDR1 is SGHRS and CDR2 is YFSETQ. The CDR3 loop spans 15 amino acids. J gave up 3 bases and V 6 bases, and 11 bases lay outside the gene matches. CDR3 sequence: CASTRLQGRDYGYTF. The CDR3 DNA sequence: TGCGCCAGCACCAGATTACAGGGGCGCGACTATGGCTACACCTTC.

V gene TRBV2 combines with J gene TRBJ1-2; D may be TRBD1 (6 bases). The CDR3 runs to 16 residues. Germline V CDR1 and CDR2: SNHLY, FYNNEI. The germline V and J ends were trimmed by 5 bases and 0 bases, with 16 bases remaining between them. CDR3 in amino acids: CASSTPNRATNYGYTF. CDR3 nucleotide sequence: TGTGCCAGCAGTACCCCCAACAGGGCTACTAACTATGGCTACACCTTC.

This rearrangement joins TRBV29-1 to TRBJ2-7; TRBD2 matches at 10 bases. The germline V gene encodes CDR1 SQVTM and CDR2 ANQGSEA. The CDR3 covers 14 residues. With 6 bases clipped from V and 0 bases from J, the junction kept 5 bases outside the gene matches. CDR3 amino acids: CSVRLAGDSYEQYF. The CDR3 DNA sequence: TGCAGCGTACGACTAGCGGGTGACTCCTACGAGCAGTACTTC.

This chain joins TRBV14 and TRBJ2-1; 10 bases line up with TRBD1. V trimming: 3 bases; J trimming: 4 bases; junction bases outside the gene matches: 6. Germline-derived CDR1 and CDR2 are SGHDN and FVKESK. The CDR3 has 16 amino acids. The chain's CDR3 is CASSQWDRGRYNEQFF. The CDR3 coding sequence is TGTGCCAGCAGCCAGTGGGACAGGGGTCGGTACAATGAGCAGTTCTTC.

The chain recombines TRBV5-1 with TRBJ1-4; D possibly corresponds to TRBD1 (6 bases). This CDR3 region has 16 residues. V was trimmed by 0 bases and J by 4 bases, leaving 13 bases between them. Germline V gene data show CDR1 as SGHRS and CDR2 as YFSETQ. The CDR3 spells CASSLGQGSGNEKLFF. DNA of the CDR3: TGCGCCAGCAGCTTGGGGCAGGGGTCCGGTAATGAAAAACTGTTTTTT.

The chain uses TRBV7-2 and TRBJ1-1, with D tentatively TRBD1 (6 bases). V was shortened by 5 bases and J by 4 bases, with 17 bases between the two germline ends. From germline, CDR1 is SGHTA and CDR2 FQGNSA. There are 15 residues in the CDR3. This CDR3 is CASSPIPQGSTEAFF. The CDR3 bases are TGTGCCAGCAGCCCGATCCCCCAGGGGAGCACTGAAGCTTTCTTT. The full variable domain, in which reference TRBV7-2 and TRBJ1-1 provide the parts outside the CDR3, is GAGVSQSPSNKVTEKGKDVELRCDPISGHTALYWYRQSLGQGLEFLIYFQGNSAPDKSGLPSDRFSAERTGGSVSTLTIQRTQQEDSAVYLCASSPIPQGSTEAFFGQGTRLTVV.

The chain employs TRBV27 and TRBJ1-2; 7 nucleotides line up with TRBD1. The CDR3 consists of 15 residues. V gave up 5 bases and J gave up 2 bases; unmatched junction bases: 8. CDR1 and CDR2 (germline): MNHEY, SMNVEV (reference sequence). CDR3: CASSPSGQSNYGYTF. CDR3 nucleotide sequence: TGTGCCAGCAGTCCTTCGGGACAGTCGAACTATGGCTACACCTTC.

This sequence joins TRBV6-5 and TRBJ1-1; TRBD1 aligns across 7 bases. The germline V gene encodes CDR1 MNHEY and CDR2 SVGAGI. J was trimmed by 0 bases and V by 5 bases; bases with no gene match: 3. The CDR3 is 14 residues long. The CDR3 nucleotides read TGTGCCAGCAGTAGGGGGCGCATGAACACTGAAGCTTTCTTT. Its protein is CASSRGRMNTEAFF.

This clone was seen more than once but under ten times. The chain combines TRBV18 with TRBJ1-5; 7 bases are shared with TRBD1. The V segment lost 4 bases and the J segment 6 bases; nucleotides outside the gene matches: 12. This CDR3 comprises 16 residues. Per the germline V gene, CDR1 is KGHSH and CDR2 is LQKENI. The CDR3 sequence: CASSLYPQGRGQPQHF. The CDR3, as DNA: TGTGCCAGCTCACTATACCCACAGGGGCGCGGTCAGCCCCAGCATTTT.

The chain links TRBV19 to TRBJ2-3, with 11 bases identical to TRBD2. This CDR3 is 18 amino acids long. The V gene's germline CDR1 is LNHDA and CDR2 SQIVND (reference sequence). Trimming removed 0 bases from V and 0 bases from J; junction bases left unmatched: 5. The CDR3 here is CASSIDSGGVPSTDTQYF. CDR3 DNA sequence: TGTGCCAGTAGTATAGATAGCGGGGGGGTCCCAAGCACAGATACGCAGTATTTT.

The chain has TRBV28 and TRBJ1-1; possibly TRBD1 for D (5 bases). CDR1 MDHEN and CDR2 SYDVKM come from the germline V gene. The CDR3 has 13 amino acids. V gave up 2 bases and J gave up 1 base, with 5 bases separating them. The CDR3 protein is CASSLRGNTEAFF. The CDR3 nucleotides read TGTGCCAGCAGTTTAAGGGGGAACACTGAAGCTTTCTTT. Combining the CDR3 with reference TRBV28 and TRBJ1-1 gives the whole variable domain DVKVTQSSRYLVKRTGEKVFLECVQDMDHENMFWYRQDPGLGLRLIYFSYDVKMKEKGDIPEGYSVSREKKERFSLILESASTNQTSMYLCASSLRGNTEAFFGQGTRLTVV.

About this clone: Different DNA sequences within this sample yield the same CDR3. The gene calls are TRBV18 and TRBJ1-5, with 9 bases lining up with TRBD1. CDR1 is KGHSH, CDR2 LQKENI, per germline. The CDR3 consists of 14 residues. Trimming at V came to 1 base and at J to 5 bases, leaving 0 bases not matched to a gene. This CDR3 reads CASSPRTGDQPQHF. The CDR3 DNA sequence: TGTGCCAGCTCACCACGGACAGGGGATCAGCCCCAGCATTTT.

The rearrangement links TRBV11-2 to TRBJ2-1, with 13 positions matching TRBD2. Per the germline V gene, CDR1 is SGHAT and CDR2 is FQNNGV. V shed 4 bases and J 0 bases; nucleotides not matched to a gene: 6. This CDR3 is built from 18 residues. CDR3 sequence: CASSSGLAGLNSYNEQFF. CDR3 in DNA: TGTGCCAGCAGCTCGGGACTAGCGGGACTAAACTCCTACAATGAGCAGTTCTTC. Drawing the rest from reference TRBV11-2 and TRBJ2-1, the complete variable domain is EAGVAQSPRYKIIEKRQSVAFWCNPISGHATLYWYQQILGQGPKLLIQFQNNGVVDDSQLPKDRFSAERLKGVDSTLKIQPAKLEDSAVYLCASSSGLAGLNSYNEQFFGPGTRLTVL.

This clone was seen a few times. The CDR3 is CASSLGRTRSVETQYF. The CDR3 DNA reads as TGTGCCAGCAGCTTGGGTAGGACTAGAAGTGTAGAGACCCAGTACTTC. V usage is TRBV5-4 and J usage is TRBJ2-5; 7 bases agree with TRBD2. The CDR3 contains 16 residues. Trimming took 0 bases from V and 4 from J; bases not matched to a gene: 9. The germline V gene encodes CDR1 SGHNT and CDR2 YYREEE (reference sequence).

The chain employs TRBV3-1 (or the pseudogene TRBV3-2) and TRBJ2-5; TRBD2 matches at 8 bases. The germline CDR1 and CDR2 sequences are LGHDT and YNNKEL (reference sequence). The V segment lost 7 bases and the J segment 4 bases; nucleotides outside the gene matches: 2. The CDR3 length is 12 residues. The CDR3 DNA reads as TGTGCCAGCACTCGGGGGGGAGAGACCCAGTACTTC. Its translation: CASTRGGETQYF.

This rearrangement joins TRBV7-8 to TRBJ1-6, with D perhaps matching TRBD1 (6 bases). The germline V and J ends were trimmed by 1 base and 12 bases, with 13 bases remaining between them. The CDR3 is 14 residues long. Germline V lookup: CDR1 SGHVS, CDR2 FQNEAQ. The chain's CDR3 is CASSLVREGGPLHF. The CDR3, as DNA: TGTGCCAGCAGCTTAGTCAGGGAGGGGGGACCCCTCCACTTT.

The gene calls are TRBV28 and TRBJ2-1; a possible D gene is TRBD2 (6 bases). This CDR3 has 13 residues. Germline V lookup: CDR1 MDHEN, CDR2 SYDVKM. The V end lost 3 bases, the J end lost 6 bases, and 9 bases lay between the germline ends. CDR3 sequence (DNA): TGTGCCAGCAGTTTTAGCGGAGCCAATGAGCAGTTCTTC. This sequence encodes CASSFSGANEQFF. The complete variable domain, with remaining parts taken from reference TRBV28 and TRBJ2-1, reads DVKVTQSSRYLVKRTGEKVFLECVQDMDHENMFWYRQDPGLGLRLIYFSYDVKMKEKGDIPEGYSVSREKKERFSLILESASTNQTSMYLCASSFSGANEQFFGPGTRLTVL.

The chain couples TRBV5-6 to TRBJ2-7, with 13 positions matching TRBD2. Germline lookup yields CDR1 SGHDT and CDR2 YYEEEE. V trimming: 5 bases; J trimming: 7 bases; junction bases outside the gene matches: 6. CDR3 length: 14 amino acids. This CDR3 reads CASRGTSGAGEQYF. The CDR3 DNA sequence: TGTGCCAGCAGAGGGACTAGCGGGGCGGGAGAGCAGTACTTC.

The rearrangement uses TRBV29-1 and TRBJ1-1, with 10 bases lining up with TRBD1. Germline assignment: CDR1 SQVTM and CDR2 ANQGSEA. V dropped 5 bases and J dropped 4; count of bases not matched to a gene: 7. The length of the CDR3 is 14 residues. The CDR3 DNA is TGCAGCGTTTGCATGACAGGGGGCTGCACTGAAGCTTTCTTT. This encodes CSVCMTGGCTEAFF.

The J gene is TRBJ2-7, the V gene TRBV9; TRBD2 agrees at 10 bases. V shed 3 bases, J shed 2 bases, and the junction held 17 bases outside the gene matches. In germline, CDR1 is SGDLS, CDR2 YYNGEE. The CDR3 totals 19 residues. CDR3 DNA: TGTGCCAGCAGCGAGAACTTAGCGGGAGGAGGGCAGGGGGCCTACGAGCAGTACTTC. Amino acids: CASSENLAGGGQGAYEQYF.

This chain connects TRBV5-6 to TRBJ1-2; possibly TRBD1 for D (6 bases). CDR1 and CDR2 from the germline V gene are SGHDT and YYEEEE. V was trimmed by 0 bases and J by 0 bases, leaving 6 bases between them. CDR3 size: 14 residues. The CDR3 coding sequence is TGTGCCAGCAGCTTGGACAGGGCTAACTATGGCTACACCTTC. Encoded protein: CASSLDRANYGYTF. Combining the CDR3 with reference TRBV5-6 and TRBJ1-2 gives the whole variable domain DAGVTQSPTHLIKTRGQQVTLRCSPKSGHDTVSWYQQALGQGPQFIFQYYEEEERQRGNFPDRFSGHQFPNYSSELNVNALLLGDSALYLCASSLDRANYGYTFGSGTRLTVV.